Here is one T cell receptor (beta chain) with its context. In the original workflow: Estimation of nucleated cell counts relied on the amplification of reference gene primers. The data were produced by immunoSEQ multiplex PCR, yet TCRdb's version contains in-frame clones alone and is incomplete. That table is the source of V, J and clone size, and D and trimming were worked out from the DNA. The repertoire includes 150,000 to 200,000 clones, 70% to 85% of them detected once, and roughly 5.2% sits in the top ten. The data originate from a study of blood T cell repertoires in COVID-19. Study as a whole: COVID-19 samples from acute and convalescent phases originated in the United States, Italy and Spain. PBMCs, B-cell-depleted T cells, or T cells were the source of the cDNA or gDNA that made up the material.

Adults between roughly 18 and 90 years of age took part from some 25 US areas. Sequenced material: PBMCs or T cells enriched from blood (not recorded which). The receptor's source is a woman in her sixties or seventies with acute COVID-19.

CDR3 in amino acids: CASSESGGGLAGARRTFF. As DNA, the CDR3 is TGTGCCAGCAGTGAATCGGGCGGGGGACTAGCGGGAGCGAGGCGGACGTTCTTC. The J gene is TRBJ2-1, the V gene TRBV6-1; 14 bases are a match to TRBD2. The CDR3 contains 18 residues. Trimming cost V 2 bases and J 15 bases; bases outside gene matches: 18. CDR1 is MNHNS, CDR2 SASEGT, per germline.